Reported below is one T cell receptor beta chain. This sample also contains other DNA sequences that code for the same CDR3. The data belong to a study of OX40 agonist ivuxolimab in advanced cancers. Germline lookup yields CDR1 SGDLS and CDR2 YYNGEE. V lost 0 bases, J lost 0 bases, and 5 bases lay in between. This CDR3 comprises 14 residues. TCRdb keeps only in-frame clones here, not all; method: immunoSEQ multiplex PCR. Of around 75,000 clones in the sample, more than 70% were seen once. The genes are TRBV9 and TRBJ2-3, with D tentatively TRBD2 (5 bases). The sequence derives from an adult with an advanced solid tumor such as melanoma, head and neck, liver or kidney cancer. Here the sequenced sample was CD4+ or CD8+ T cells sorted from blood, taken in a trial of the OX40 agonist ivuxolimab. The CDR3 sequence is CASSVGGSTDTQYF. As DNA, the CDR3 is TGTGCCAGCAGCGTAGGCGGGAGCACAGATACGCAGTATTTT. The whole variable domain, filled in from reference TRBV9 and TRBJ2-3, reads DSGVTQTPKHLITATGQRVTLRCSPRSGDLSVYWYQQSLDQGLQFLIQYYNGEERAKGNILERFSAQQFPDLHSELNLSSLELGDSALYFCASSVGGSTDTQYFGPGTRLTVL.